Following are 5 T cell receptor beta chains from one sample sequenced in a study of blood T cell repertoires in COVID-19. The data were produced by immunoSEQ multiplex PCR, yet TCRdb's version contains in-frame clones alone and is incomplete. The table shows around 100,000 clones, with over 80% occurring only once. Sequenced input: peripheral blood. The receptors derive from a woman aged 70-85 years with acute or convalescent COVID-19.

The chain couples TRBV5-1 to TRBJ2-1; the D gene is possibly TRBD2 (5 bases). The CDR3 runs 15 residues. V was shortened by 0 bases and J by 2 bases, with 9 bases between the two germline ends. CDR1 SGHRS and CDR2 YFSETQ come from the germline V gene. The CDR3 spells CASSLVGSAYNEQFF. The CDR3 nucleotides read TGCGCCAGCAGCTTGGTAGGGAGCGCCTACAATGAGCAGTTCTTC.

This clone was counted only a few times. V usage is TRBV6-5 and J usage is TRBJ2-7, with 11 bases matching TRBD1. V dropped 6 bases and J dropped 7; count of bases not matched to a gene: 5. Germline values: CDR1 MNHEY, CDR2 SVGAGI. The CDR3 sequence is 13 residues long. CDR3 loop: CASRDRGRGEQYF. CDR3 coding DNA: TGTGCCAGCAGGGACAGGGGGCGAGGTGAGCAGTACTTC.

The rearrangement joins TRBV4-2 to TRBJ2-1, with TRBD2 identical over 12 bases. J gave up 2 bases and V 4 bases, and 18 bases lay outside the gene matches. This CDR3 comprises 21 residues. CDR1 LGHNA and CDR2 YNFKEQ come from the germline V gene. The CDR3 region is CASSLFKQLAGGRGTYNEQFF. CDR3 in DNA: TGTGCCAGCAGCCTCTTCAAACAACTAGCGGGGGGCCGGGGGACCTACAATGAGCAGTTCTTC.

The chain joins TRBV6-6 to TRBJ1-3; D is undetermined. Trimming took 6 bases from V and 4 from J, leaving 16 bases between them. Per germline, CDR1 MNHNY and CDR2 SVGAGI (reference sequence). The CDR3 sequence is 15 residues long. CDR3 region: CASSPSSASGNTIYF. For the CDR3, the DNA is TGTGCCAGCAGCCCCTCTAGCGCGAGCGGAAACACCATATATTTT.

The V and J genes are TRBV7-2 and TRBJ1-1; 7 nucleotides align to TRBD1. This CDR3 is built from 15 residues. Germline CDR1 reads SGHTA; CDR2 reads FQGNSA. Trimming cost V 5 bases and J 1 base; bases outside gene matches: 7. The CDR3 loop reads CASSTSQGRNTEAFF. The CDR3 bases are TGTGCCAGCAGCACTTCACAGGGGAGGAACACTGAAGCTTTCTTT.